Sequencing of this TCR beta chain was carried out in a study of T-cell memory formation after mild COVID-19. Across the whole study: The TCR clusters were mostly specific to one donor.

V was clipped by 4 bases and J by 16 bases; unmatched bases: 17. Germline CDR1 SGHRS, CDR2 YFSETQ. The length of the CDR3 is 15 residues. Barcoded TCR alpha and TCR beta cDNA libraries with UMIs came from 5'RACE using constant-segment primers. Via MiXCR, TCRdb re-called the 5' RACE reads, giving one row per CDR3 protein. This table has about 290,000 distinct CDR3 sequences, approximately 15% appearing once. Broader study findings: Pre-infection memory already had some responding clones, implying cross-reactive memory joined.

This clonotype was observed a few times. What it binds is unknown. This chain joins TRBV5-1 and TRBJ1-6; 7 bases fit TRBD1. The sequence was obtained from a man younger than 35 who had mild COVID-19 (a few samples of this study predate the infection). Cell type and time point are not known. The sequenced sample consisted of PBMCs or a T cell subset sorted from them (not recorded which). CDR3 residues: CASSLPGTAPRVLHF. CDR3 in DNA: TGCGCCAGCAGCCTCCCAGGGACAGCTCCTAGGGTACTCCACTTT.